Given below is one T cell receptor (beta chain) in context. Its target is not known. The sample is drawn from a study of T cell clonotyping in hematopoietic cell transplantation. Points from the study as a whole: Recipient TCR diversity dropped after transplant; expanded clonotypes rose from day 30 to 180. Broader posttransplant TCR repertoire diversity was predicted by graft donor and pretransplant recipient Inverse Simpson Index values. Few recipient clonotypes overlapped donors; over 95% were de novo at given depth.

The CDR3 loop spans 15 amino acids. Trimming shortened V by 4 bases and J by 3 bases, and 15 bases separated the two germline ends. The germline V gene encodes CDR1 MNHEY and CDR2 SMNVEV (reference sequence). Sequencing used immunoSEQ multiplex PCR; TCRdb keeps in-frame clones, though not all of them. This sample has 27,000 or so clones; approximately 94% occur once, and the top ten carry approximately 1.5%. The origin of this receptor is a man aged 50 to 59 in good health. Some clones in this sample may be carry-over from other donors' samples. The chain is built from TRBV27 and TRBJ1-1; tentative D call: TRBD1 (6 bases). The sequenced material came from peripheral blood mononuclear cells. CDR3 amino acids: CASSYLGQQDTEAFF. The CDR3 DNA reads TGTGCCAGCAGTTACTTAGGACAGCAGGACACTGAAGCTTTCTTT.